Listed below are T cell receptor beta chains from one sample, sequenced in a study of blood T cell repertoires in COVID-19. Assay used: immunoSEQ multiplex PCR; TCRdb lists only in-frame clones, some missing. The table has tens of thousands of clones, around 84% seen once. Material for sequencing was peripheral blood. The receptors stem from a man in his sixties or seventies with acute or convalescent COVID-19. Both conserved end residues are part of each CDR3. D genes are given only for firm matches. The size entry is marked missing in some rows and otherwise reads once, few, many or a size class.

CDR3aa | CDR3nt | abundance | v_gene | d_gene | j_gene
CASSSQGSTEAFF | TGCGCCAGCAGTTCCCAGGGGAGCACTGAAGCTTTCTTT | . | TRBV5-1 | . | TRBJ1-1
CASSLGSYPQYF | TGTGCCAGCAGCTTAGGGTCCTACCCTCAGTATTTT | . | TRBV11-3 | . | TRBJ2-3
CASSPRDRGTDTQYF | TGTGCCAGCAGTCCTCGGGACAGGGGGACAGATACGCAGTATTTT | . | TRBV5-4 | TRBD1 | TRBJ2-3
CASSQTGQETQYF | TGTGCCAGCAGCCAGACAGGGCAAGAGACCCAGTACTTC | . | TRBV6-5 | TRBD1 | TRBJ2-5
CASRMGGRLDSPLHF | TGTGCCAGCAGAATGGGGGGGCGCCTTGATTCACCCCTCCACTTT | . | TRBV28 | . | TRBJ1-6
CASSSSGGSGSWGEQFF | TGTGCCAGCAGCTCCTCGGGTGGCAGCGGGAGTTGGGGTGAGCAGTTCTTC | . | TRBV11-3 | TRBD2 | TRBJ2-1
CASSFWTEDIQYF | TGTGCCAGCAGTTTTTGGACAGAGGACATTCAGTACTTC | . | TRBV28 | . | TRBJ2-4
CASSSGQGLEQYF | TGTGCCAGCAGCTCCGGACAGGGCCTCGAGCAGTACTTC | . | TRBV11-3 | TRBD1 | TRBJ2-7
CASSLRQGWESPLHF | TGCGCCAGCAGCCTTCGACAGGGTTGGGAATCACCCCTCCACTTT | few | TRBV4-1 | TRBD1 | TRBJ1-6
CASSLDSQGFYEQYF | TGTGCCAGCAGCTTGGATTCTCAGGGCTTTTACGAGCAGTACTTC | . | TRBV5-8 | . | TRBJ2-7
CASSLYGDSPWDTQYF | TGTGCCAGCAGCTTATATGGGGACTCACCATGGGATACGCAGTATTTT | . | TRBV11-3 | . | TRBJ2-3
CASSIDHASGSNEQFF | TGTGCCAGTAGTATAGATCATGCTAGCGGGAGCAATGAGCAGTTCTTC | . | TRBV19 | TRBD2 | TRBJ2-1
CASSFNRFLGAFF | TGTGCCAGCAGCTTTAACAGGTTTTTGGGAGCTTTCTTT | . | TRBV11-2 | . | TRBJ1-1
CASSLRVGTEAFF | TGTGCCAGTTCACTCAGGGTCGGGACTGAAGCTTTCTTT | . | TRBV19 | . | TRBJ1-1